A single sample is the source of the 21 T cell receptor beta chains below, sequenced in a study of blood T cell repertoires in COVID-19. Sequenced by immunoSEQ multiplex PCR; TCRdb stores in-frame clones only, minus some. The sample lists fewer than 350,000 clones; about 85% were seen once. Specimen: PBMCs or T cells enriched from blood (not recorded which). The receptors shown here come from a woman in her thirties who had been exposed to COVID-19.

The chain combines TRBV4-1 with TRBJ2-7, with 7 bases identical to TRBD2. Germline-derived CDR1 and CDR2 are MGHRA and YSYEKL. J gave up 5 bases and V 1 base, and 8 bases lay outside the gene matches. CDR3 length equals 15 residues. The chain's CDR3 is CASSQGEAGNNEQYF. DNA of the CDR3: TGCGCCAGCAGCCAAGGGGAAGCGGGAAACAACGAGCAGTACTTC.

The CDR3 DNA reads TGTGCCAGCAGCCCGGACAGGGGAGGAAACACCATATATTTT. Residues: CASSPDRGGNTIYF. The J gene is TRBJ1-3, the V gene TRBV5-4; 9 bases align to TRBD1. The germline gives CDR1 SGHNT, CDR2 YYREEE (reference sequence). V lost 4 bases, J lost 4 bases, and 3 bases stayed unmatched. There are 14 residues in the CDR3.

The chain carries TRBV6-5 and TRBJ2-1; 8 nucleotides line up with TRBD2. The V gene end was trimmed by 6 bases and the J gene end by 6 bases; junction bases not matched to a gene: 10. The CDR3 consists of 15 residues. In germline, CDR1 is MNHEY, CDR2 SVGAGI. The CDR3 sequence: CASSKAAGAINEQFF. The CDR3 bases are TGTGCCAGCAGCAAAGCAGCGGGGGCGATCAATGAGCAGTTCTTC.

The V call is TRBV4-3, the J call TRBJ2-2, with D tentatively TRBD2 (6 bases). The germline V and J ends were trimmed by 0 bases and 8 bases, with 10 bases remaining between them. The CDR3 is 14 amino acids. Germline-derived CDR1 and CDR2 are LGHNA and YSLEER. This CDR3 reads CASSQDNGGGELFF. CDR3 DNA: TGCGCCAGCAGCCAAGATAACGGGGGAGGGGAGCTGTTTTTT.

This rearrangement joins TRBV2 to TRBJ2-3; 9 bases fit TRBD2. Looked up from germline, CDR1 is SNHLY and CDR2 is FYNNEI. The CDR3 length is 16 residues. The ends lost 4 bases at V and 4 bases at J; junction bases unmatched: 9. The CDR3 bases are TGTGCCAGCAGTGTTGGGGCGGGAGGGCCCTCAGATACGCAGTATTTT. Translating gives CASSVGAGGPSDTQYF.

This clone came up a few times. The chain couples TRBV10-3 to TRBJ1-2; 7 positions agree with TRBD1. This CDR3 region has 12 residues. Germline trimming cut 6 bases from V and 6 bases from J; bases unmatched to any gene: 4. The V gene's germline CDR1 is ENHRY and CDR2 SYGVKD. This CDR3 reads CAISRDSNGYTF. CDR3 nucleotides: TGTGCCATCAGCAGGGACAGCAATGGCTACACCTTC.

This clone came up once. The chain joins TRBV3-1 (or the pseudogene TRBV3-2) to TRBJ2-2; no clear D gene. Germline CDR1 and CDR2: LGHDT and YNNKEL (reference sequence). V was cut by 0 bases and J by 1 base, with 9 bases left in between. The CDR3 extends over 16 amino acids. As DNA, the CDR3 is TGTGCCAGCAGCCAAGATGCAGATTGGAACACCGGGGAGCTGTTTTTT. Its translation: CASSQDADWNTGELFF.

The chain links TRBV19 to TRBJ1-5; D unresolved. This CDR3 is 14 amino acids long. Germline assignment: CDR1 LNHDA and CDR2 SQIVND (reference sequence). Trimming shortened V by 1 base and J by 9 bases, and 13 bases separated the two germline ends. Here the CDR3 DNA reads TGTGCCAGTAGTATAGCCCGGACTGACTGGCCCCAGCATTTT. Translated, it gives CASSIARTDWPQHF.

This clone was detected only a few times. V and J are TRBV6-1 and TRBJ1-1, with TRBD1 matching 10 bases. The germline gives CDR1 MNHNS, CDR2 SASEGT. This CDR3 spans 14 amino acids. V shed 3 bases, J shed 11 bases, and the junction held 9 bases outside the gene matches. The CDR3 loop reads CASSDLTGGVWAFF. For the CDR3, the DNA is TGTGCCAGCAGTGATCTGACAGGGGGCGTATGGGCTTTCTTT.

V and J are TRBV28 and TRBJ1-2, with a tentative D call TRBD1 (6 bases). The CDR3 has 15 amino acids. Germline CDR1 reads MDHEN; CDR2 reads SYDVKM. V lost 2 bases to trimming and J lost 7 bases, with 17 bases between them. CDR3 DNA: TGTGCCAGCAGTTTAGCCCCGACAGGCTCTGGTGGCTACACCTTC. It codes for CASSLAPTGSGGYTF.

This chain links TRBV5-4 with TRBJ1-2, with a possible D match to TRBD1 (6 bases). The germline CDR1 and CDR2 sequences are SGHNT and YYREEE (reference sequence). Trimming shortened V by 2 bases and J by 7 bases, and 12 bases separated the two germline ends. The CDR3 contains 13 residues. CDR3 nucleotides: TGTGCCAGCAGCTTCGCAGGGGACGGTGGCTACACCTTC. Translating it yields CASSFAGDGGYTF.

This chain uses TRBV5-4 with TRBJ2-6; D is undetermined. V dropped 0 bases and J dropped 0 bases, with 10 bases sitting between them. CDR3 size: 17 residues. The germline V gene encodes CDR1 SGHNT and CDR2 YYREEE (reference sequence). CDR3 coding DNA: TGTGCCAGCAGCTTGGTACAGCTTTCCTCTGGGGCCAACGTCCTGACTTTC. This sequence encodes CASSLVQLSSGANVLTF.

This clone was seen once. The rearrangement joins TRBV12-3 or TRBV12-4 to TRBJ1-1, with 7 bases lining up with TRBD1. Trimming at V came to 4 bases and at J to 4 bases, leaving 3 bases not matched to a gene. The length of the CDR3 is 13 residues. The CDR3, as DNA: TGTGCCAGCAGTTCGGGACAGCTCACTGAAGCTTTCTTT. It translates to CASSSGQLTEAFF.

The chain links TRBV5-4 to TRBJ1-1; 7 nucleotides match TRBD1. After removal of 0 bases from V and 5 bases from J, the junction contained 10 bases not matched to a gene. Germline CDR1 reads SGHNT; CDR2 reads YYREEE (reference sequence). This CDR3 is 16 amino acids long. The DNA for the CDR3 is TGTGCCAGCAGCTTGGCGTCAGGGGGACTGGATACTGAAGCTTTCTTT. It yields the protein CASSLASGGLDTEAFF. Combining the CDR3 with reference TRBV5-4 and TRBJ1-1 gives the whole variable domain ETGVTQSPTHLIKTRGQQVTLRCSSQSGHNTVSWYQQALGQGPQFIFQYYREEENGRGNFPPRFSGLQFPNYSSELNVNALELDDSALYLCASSLASGGLDTEAFFGQGTRLTVV.

The chain couples TRBV5-1 to TRBJ1-1; perhaps TRBD1 as D (6 bases). The CDR3 length is 14 residues. The V gene lost 3 bases and the J gene lost 3 bases, with 12 bases spanning the gap. Germline lookup yields CDR1 SGHRS and CDR2 YFSETQ. The chain's CDR3 is CASSWQGYDTEAFF. The CDR3 nucleotides read TGCGCCAGCAGCTGGCAGGGGTACGACACTGAAGCTTTCTTT.

The gene calls are TRBV6-6 and TRBJ2-5, with 10 nucleotides matching TRBD1. This CDR3 has 15 residues. Germline values: CDR1 MNHNY, CDR2 SVGAGI (reference sequence). With 6 bases clipped from V and 5 bases from J, the junction kept 9 bases outside the gene matches. The DNA for the CDR3 is TGTGCCAGCAGGCCCCTGGGACAGGGGACGGAGACCCAGTACTTC. Amino acids: CASRPLGQGTETQYF.

This sequence joins TRBV5-6 and TRBJ2-1; 10 positions match TRBD2. Germline V gene data show CDR1 as SGHDT and CDR2 as YYEEEE. V shed 0 bases and J 10 bases; nucleotides not matched to a gene: 10. The CDR3 covers 16 residues. The CDR3 is CASSLAGLARYQEQFF. DNA of the CDR3: TGTGCCAGCAGCTTGGCGGGACTAGCGAGATATCAGGAGCAGTTCTTC.

This chain connects TRBV19 to TRBJ2-2, with D possibly matching TRBD1 (6 bases). The CDR3 runs 13 residues. The germline gives CDR1 LNHDA, CDR2 SQIVND (reference sequence). Trimming cost V 5 bases and J 6 bases, with 10 bases left between them. Here the CDR3 reads CASSQYRAGELFF. The CDR3 DNA is TGTGCCAGTAGTCAGTACAGGGCCGGGGAGCTGTTTTTT.

CDR3 loop: CASSPMPSSYNEQFF. The CDR3 nucleotides are TGTGCCAGCAGCCCCATGCCGAGCTCCTACAATGAGCAGTTCTTC. The V gene is TRBV5-8, the J gene TRBJ2-1; D unresolved. In germline, CDR1 is SGHTS, CDR2 YDEGEE. There are 15 residues in the CDR3. V was shortened by 4 bases and J by 0 bases, with 11 bases between the two germline ends.

This clone came up a few times. This chain uses TRBV5-4 with TRBJ2-3, with 7 nucleotides matching TRBD2. The CDR3 runs to 17 residues. Per the germline V gene, CDR1 is SGHNT and CDR2 is YYREEE (reference sequence). Trimming at V came to 4 bases and at J to 4 bases, leaving 15 bases not matched to a gene. CDR3 sequence: CASSPPSGSLGADTQYF. The CDR3 coding sequence is TGTGCCAGCAGCCCACCTAGCGGTAGTTTGGGAGCAGATACGCAGTATTTT. Full variable domain (missing parts from reference TRBV5-4 and TRBJ2-3): ETGVTQSPTHLIKTRGQQVTLRCSSQSGHNTVSWYQQALGQGPQFIFQYYREEENGRGNFPPRFSGLQFPNYSSELNVNALELDDSALYLCASSPPSGSLGADTQYFGPGTRLTVL.

This chain links TRBV18 with TRBJ1-2, with 9 bases aligning to TRBD1. There are 16 residues in the CDR3. Germline lookup yields CDR1 KGHSH and CDR2 LQKENI. The ends lost 3 bases at V and 1 base at J; junction bases unmatched: 6. CDR3 in amino acids: CASSPMGTGINYGYTF. CDR3 in DNA: TGTGCCAGCTCACCCATGGGGACAGGGATTAACTATGGCTACACCTTC.